Following are 9 T cell receptor beta chains from one sample sequenced in a study of control samples from healthy donors and cancer patients. Produced via immunoSEQ multiplex PCR; TCRdb's table is partial and in-frame only. The sample lists 150,000 to 200,000 clones, 88% occurring once. Material: blood. These receptors were obtained from a man aged 18 to 29 in good health.

The chain joins TRBV3-1 (or the pseudogene TRBV3-2) to TRBJ2-5; the D is unclear. This CDR3 has 15 residues. V was pared by 2 bases and J by 5 bases, with 15 bases between. Germline lookup yields CDR1 LGHDT and CDR2 YNNKEL (reference sequence). The CDR3 here is CASSQRHRAVETQYF. The CDR3 bases are TGTGCCAGCAGCCAAAGACACCGGGCCGTTGAGACCCAGTACTTC.

J is TRBJ2-2 and V is TRBV30; 8 positions match TRBD2. The V segment lost 4 bases and the J segment 3 bases; nucleotides outside the gene matches: 4. Looked up from germline, CDR1 is GTSNPN and CDR2 is SVGIG (reference sequence). The CDR3 consists of 14 residues. This CDR3 reads CAWTGGVDTGELFF. The CDR3 DNA sequence: TGTGCCTGGACGGGGGGGGTAGACACCGGGGAGCTGTTTTTT.

This chain joins TRBV4-1 and TRBJ1-2; 9 nucleotides line up with TRBD1. The trim removed 1 base at V and 4 bases at J, leaving 7 bases unmatched. CDR1 MGHRA and CDR2 YSYEKL come from the germline V gene. The CDR3 sequence is 16 residues long. In DNA, the CDR3 is TGCGCCAGCAGCCAAGGTCAGACAGGGGGGGCCTATGGCTACACCTTC. Encoded protein: CASSQGQTGGAYGYTF.

The V call is TRBV5-6, the J call TRBJ1-4; 10 bases fit TRBD1. CDR1 SGHDT and CDR2 YYEEEE come from the germline V gene. V lost 5 bases and J lost 8; bases outside the gene matches: 6. There are 14 residues in the CDR3. Here the CDR3 reads CASRFGTGVEKLFF. CDR3 in DNA: TGTGCCAGCAGATTCGGGACAGGGGTGGAAAAACTGTTTTTT.

The V gene is TRBV10-3, the J gene TRBJ2-7; TRBD1 agrees at 8 bases. Germline assignment: CDR1 ENHRY and CDR2 SYGVKD. V lost 7 bases and J lost 3; bases outside the gene matches: 11. This CDR3 has 15 residues. Here the CDR3 reads CAITLTGEPSYEQYF. The CDR3 DNA follows: TGTGCCATCACACTGACAGGGGAGCCGAGCTACGAGCAGTACTTC.

The CDR3 DNA reads as TGTGCCAGCAGCCGAGTGGGGGAGCAGTACTTC. Amino acids: CASSRVGEQYF. This sequence joins TRBV5-8 and TRBJ2-7; the D is unclear. CDR3 length: 11 residues. V lost 4 bases and J 7 bases, leaving 9 bases between the germline ends. CDR1 is SGHTS, CDR2 YDEGEE, per germline.

The rearrangement links TRBV5-1 to TRBJ1-1; 7 bases are a match to TRBD1. Germline values: CDR1 SGHRS, CDR2 YFSETQ. After removal of 0 bases from V and 0 bases from J, the junction contained 5 bases not matched to a gene. This CDR3 contains 16 residues. The chain's CDR3 is CASSLVPGGLNTEAFF. CDR3 in DNA: TGCGCCAGCAGCTTGGTCCCAGGGGGACTGAACACTGAAGCTTTCTTT.

This chain connects TRBV6-5 to TRBJ1-4; D gene uncertain. Trimming left V 4 bases short and J 5 bases short, with 11 bases between. The length of the CDR3 is 14 residues. CDR1 and CDR2 (germline): MNHEY, SVGAGI. The CDR3 DNA follows: TGTGCCAGCAGTTCAGTCAGGCTAAATGAAAAACTGTTTTTT. Its translation: CASSSVRLNEKLFF.

The gene calls are TRBV29-1 and TRBJ2-7, with D possibly being TRBD1 (6 bases). V lost 5 bases to trimming and J lost 0 bases, with 11 bases between them. CDR1 is SQVTM and CDR2 is ANQGSEA in the germline V gene. The CDR3 runs to 13 residues. This CDR3 is CSVHRDNSYEQYF. For the CDR3, the DNA is TGCAGCGTTCACCGGGACAACTCCTACGAGCAGTACTTC.